One sample yielded the 9 T cell receptor beta chains listed below, sequenced in a study of CD8+CD57+ T cells in acquired aplastic anemia. In patients chosen for sequencing, flow cytometry had shown CD8+CD57+ cell expansion. CDR3 and TCR beta VDJ profiling relied on genomic DNA as the template. A single record per CDR3 protein comes from TCRdb applying MiXCR to the reads. Of 180,000 or so distinct CDR3 sequences listed, roughly half were seen once; the top ten hold under 2%. Sequenced input: sorted CD4+, CD8+, or CD8+CD57+ T cells (not recorded which) from PBMCs. Every receptor here comes from a human donor with aplastic anemia.

About this clonotype: A read error may account for a junction end that differs from germline. V and J are TRBV10-3 and TRBJ1-1; TRBD1 is a possible D gene (6 bases). Germline V gene data show CDR1 as ENHRY and CDR2 as SYGVKD. The CDR3 is 15 residues long. DNA of the CDR3: TGCGCCATCAGTGAGTCTACGACAGGGAACACTGAAGCTTTCTTT. It yields the protein CAISESTTGNTEAFF.

This clonotype was counted at least ten times. J is TRBJ2-1 and V is TRBV19, with TRBD2 matching 9 bases. Germline values: CDR1 LNHDA, CDR2 SQIVND (reference sequence). This CDR3 comprises 15 residues. V shed 3 bases, J shed 9 bases, and the junction held 9 bases outside the gene matches. The CDR3 reads CASSIGIAGVGEQFF. CDR3 in DNA: TGTGCCAGTAGTATTGGAATAGCGGGGGTCGGTGAGCAGTTCTTC. Drawing the rest from reference TRBV19 and TRBJ2-1, the complete variable domain is DGGITQSPKYLFRKEGQNVTLSCEQNLNHDAMYWYRQDPGQGLRLIYYSQIVNDFQKGDIAEGYSVSREKKESFPLTVTSAQKNPTAFYLCASSIGIAGVGEQFFGPGTRLTVL.

The CDR3 is CATSRDMVADTQYF. CDR3 DNA sequence: TGTGCCACCAGCAGAGATATGGTGGCGGATACGCAGTATTTT. The chain uses TRBV15 and TRBJ2-3; unclear D gene. V was trimmed by 0 bases and J by 6 bases, leaving 10 bases between them. Germline values: CDR1 LNHNV, CDR2 YYDKDF (reference sequence). The CDR3 is made up of 14 amino acids.

The genes are TRBV5-1 and TRBJ1-4, with TRBD1 matching 7 bases. Losses at the gene ends were 4 bases for V and 6 bases for J; bases not matched to a gene: 9. CDR3 size: 15 residues. CDR1 SGHRS and CDR2 YFSETQ come from the germline V gene. In DNA form, the CDR3 reads TGCGCCAGCAGCCACCGACAGGGTTTGGATGAAAAACTGTTTTTT. It is translated as CASSHRQGLDEKLFF.

The genes are TRBV7-8 and TRBJ1-2; TRBD1 agrees at 7 bases. V lost 5 bases, J lost 8 bases, and 11 bases stayed unmatched. The germline V gene has CDR1 SGHVS and CDR2 FQNEAQ. This CDR3 spans 14 amino acids. The CDR3 is CASSPGDSRRGYTF. In DNA form, the CDR3 reads TGTGCCAGCAGCCCCGGGGACAGCCGGCGGGGCTACACCTTC. Filled out from reference TRBV7-8 and TRBJ1-2, the complete variable domain reads GAGVSQSPRYKVAKRGQDVALRCDPISGHVSLFWYQQALGQGPEFLTYFQNEAQLDKSGLPSDRFFAERPEGSVSTLKIQRTQQEDSAVYLCASSPGDSRRGYTFGSGTRLTVV.

This chain joins TRBV12-3 or TRBV12-4 and TRBJ2-3; 7 positions agree with TRBD1. This CDR3 region has 16 residues. J was trimmed by 4 bases and V by 1 base; bases with no gene match: 8. The CDR3 sequence is CASSLGLRQGADTQYF. CDR3 DNA: TGTGCCAGCAGTTTAGGTTTGCGGCAGGGGGCAGATACGCAGTATTTT.

This chain uses TRBV20-1 with TRBJ2-5; 7 bases line up with TRBD2. The germline V gene encodes CDR1 DFQATT and CDR2 SNEGSKA (reference sequence). The CDR3 totals 13 residues. Trimming cost V 3 bases and J 4 bases; bases outside gene matches: 5. The CDR3 sequence is CSARFWGGETQYF. In DNA form, the CDR3 reads TGCAGTGCTAGGTTTTGGGGGGGAGAGACCCAGTACTTC.

This chain uses TRBV7-2 with TRBJ2-1, with D perhaps matching TRBD2 (5 bases). With the DNA end fitting TRBJ2-7 better, the J assignment may be wrong. Germline CDR1 and CDR2: SGHTA and FQGNSA. The CDR3 runs 15 residues. The CDR3 DNA is TGTGCCAGCAGCTTAGCTTGGACTTCTAGTAATGAGCAGTACTTC. Translation gives CASSLAWTSSNEQYF.

This clonotype was detected many times. This chain joins TRBV6-1 and TRBJ1-5, with no clear D. V lost 5 bases, J lost 5 bases, and 25 bases lay in between. Germline assignment: CDR1 MNHNS and CDR2 SASEGT. The CDR3 consists of 18 residues. In nucleotides, the CDR3 is TGTGCCAGCAGTCATCCAGGACCGTGGGGTCGGGATGATCAGCCCCAGCATTTT. Amino acids: CASSHPGPWGRDDQPQHF.